Presented here are 18 T cell receptor beta chains from one specimen sequenced in a study of CD8 T cells in Susac syndrome (dated by TCRdb to the late 2010s). The library was made by the immunoSEQ multiplex PCR assay. RNA was extracted using the RNeasy kit, and roughly 0.5 to 1 ug of the RNA was reverse transcribed with random hexamers. TCRdb handled the public reads itself, with Q25 trimming in fastp and clone calling in MiXCR, and kept productive beta chains. Every CDR3 protein is listed once, alongside the most common genes and DNA of its rows. The sample table holds some 110,000 distinct CDR3 sequences, of which roughly 94% were seen once. The ten largest account for about 0.27% of the sample. The sequenced material came from CD8+ T cells from PBMCs. The source is a human donor with Susac syndrome.

This clonotype showed up just once. This chain uses TRBV14 with TRBJ2-6, with a weak D call TRBD2 (6 bases). Germline V gene sequence: CDR1 SGHDN, CDR2 FVKESK. V gave up 0 bases and J gave up 0 bases, with 18 bases separating them. This CDR3 has 20 amino acids. The CDR3 DNA sequence: TGTGCCAGCAGCCAAGATCTGAGGGACTCTTTTAGCTCTGGGGCCAACGTCCTGACTTTC. Translated, it gives CASSQDLRDSFSSGANVLTF.

Turning to this clonotype: The junction and the germline gene differ at one end; a read error may be behind it. This sequence joins TRBV29-1 and TRBJ2-7; 8 positions agree with TRBD2. This CDR3 has 16 amino acids. Germline CDR1 reads SQVTM; CDR2 reads ANQGSEA. CDR3 sequence reads: CSVELLSGGHLYGQYF. CDR3 sequence (DNA): TGCAGCGTTGAACTACTCAGCGGGGGCCATCTATACGGGCAGTACTTC.

This sequence joins TRBV15 and TRBJ1-2; D possibly corresponds to TRBD1 (6 bases). CDR3 size: 14 residues. Germline values: CDR1 LNHNV, CDR2 YYDKDF (reference sequence). Between the trimmed V and J ends, which lost 8 bases and 3 bases, there was a span of 16 bases. The CDR3 here is CATGAVPGDYGYTF. The CDR3 bases are TGTGCCACCGGGGCCGTGCCAGGGGACTATGGCTACACCTTC. The full variable domain, in which reference TRBV15 and TRBJ1-2 provide the parts outside the CDR3, is DAMVIQNPRYQVTQFGKPVTLSCSQTLNHNVMYWYQQKSSQAPKLLFHYYDKDFNNEADTPDNFQSRRPNTSFCFLDIRSPGLGDTAMYLCATGAVPGDYGYTFGSGTRLTVV.

The chain carries TRBV11-3 and TRBJ1-2, with D possibly TRBD1 on 6 matching bases. Trimming took off 5 bases at V and 7 bases at J, with 20 bases between the two ends. This CDR3 has 15 amino acids. Germline V lookup: CDR1 SGHNT, CDR2 YENEEA. CDR3 protein: CASSPFGQIQPGYTF. The CDR3 nucleotides are TGTGCCAGCAGCCCCTTCGGACAGATTCAACCTGGCTACACCTTC.

The chain recombines TRBV19 with TRBJ2-1; D call uncertain. CDR3 length equals 12 residues. The V gene's germline CDR1 is LNHDA and CDR2 SQIVND (reference sequence). Trimming removed 1 base at V and 9 bases at J, with 7 bases between. The chain's CDR3 is CASSIVGSEQFF. Here the CDR3 DNA reads TGTGCCAGTAGTATAGTAGGAAGTGAGCAGTTCTTC.

The V call is TRBV20-1, the J call TRBJ1-2; the match to TRBD1 covers 7 bases. The germline CDR1 and CDR2 sequences are DFQATT and SNEGSKA (reference sequence). CDR3 length: 13 amino acids. The trim removed 2 bases at V and 13 bases at J, leaving 13 bases unmatched. The CDR3 sequence is CSARLRDRGEFTF. As DNA, the CDR3 is TGCAGTGCTAGACTCCGGGACAGAGGGGAGTTCACCTTC.

V is TRBV27 and J is TRBJ2-7; 7 bases are a match to TRBD2. With V trimmed by 5 bases and J by 4 bases, 11 bases remained unmatched. The CDR3 is 15 amino acids. Germline CDR1 and CDR2: MNHEY and SMNVEV (reference sequence). The CDR3 nucleotides read TGTGCCAGCAGTCATGGGCGGGACGGGGGGTACGAGCAGTACTTC. Encoded protein: CASSHGRDGGYEQYF.

This clonotype was observed a single time. The V gene is TRBV3-1, the J gene TRBJ2-5; possibly TRBD1 or TRBD2 for D (6 bases each). CDR1 LGHDT and CDR2 YNNKEL come from the germline V gene (reference sequence). Between the trimmed V and J ends, which lost 0 bases and 1 base, there was a span of 9 bases. The CDR3 sequence is 15 residues long. The CDR3 nucleotides are TGTGCCAGCAGCCAAGATACGGGGGCCCAAGAGACCCAGTACTTC. It encodes CASSQDTGAQETQYF.

The rearrangement uses TRBV12-3 or TRBV12-4 and TRBJ2-1, with TRBD2 identical over 8 bases. The junction had 8 bases not matched to a gene; V was cut back by 4 bases and J by 3 bases. This CDR3 has 16 amino acids. The CDR3, as DNA: TGTGCCAGCAGTTCCCCCTTGAGCGGGGGCTACAATGAGCAGTTCTTC. This gives the protein CASSSPLSGGYNEQFF.

The rearrangement joins TRBV29-1 to TRBJ1-2; no clear D gene. V lost 5 bases to trimming and J lost 4 bases, with 11 bases between them. Germline V gene data show CDR1 as SQVTM and CDR2 as ANQGSEA. The CDR3 has 12 residues. CDR3 in amino acids: CSVPRLGYGYTF. The CDR3 DNA reads as TGCAGCGTTCCTCGGCTAGGCTATGGCTACACCTTC. The full variable domain, rest sourced from reference TRBV29-1 and TRBJ1-2, is SAVISQKPSRDICQRGTSLTIQCQVDSQVTMMFWYRQQPGQSLTLIATANQGSEATYESGFVIDKFPISRPNLTFSTLTVSNMSPEDSSIYLCSVPRLGYGYTFGSGTRLTVV.

The V and J genes are TRBV2 and TRBJ2-3; 10 bases fit TRBD2. The CDR3 covers 19 residues. Germline lookup yields CDR1 SNHLY and CDR2 FYNNEI. V was clipped by 5 bases and J by 1 base; unmatched bases: 15. In nucleotides, the CDR3 is TGTGCCAGCAGTTGGGACAGGTCTAGCGGGGGAGAACGCACAGATACGCAGTATTTT. Amino acids: CASSWDRSSGGERTDTQYF.

The chain is built from TRBV27 and TRBJ1-2; no firm D call. Trimming removed 10 bases from V and 6 bases from J, with 9 bases in between. The V gene's germline CDR1 is MNHEY and CDR2 SMNVEV (reference sequence). This CDR3 contains 10 residues. The CDR3 here is CATRADGYTF. The CDR3 DNA reads as TGTGCCACCCGGGCGGATGGCTACACCTTC.

The J gene is TRBJ2-1, the V gene TRBV7-2, with 14 bases matching TRBD2. This CDR3 contains 15 residues. Losses at the gene ends were 5 bases for V and 9 bases for J; bases not matched to a gene: 6. CDR1 SGHTA and CDR2 FQGNSA come from the germline V gene. DNA for the CDR3: TGTGCCAGCAGCCCCGGACTAGCGGGGGGAAGTGAGCAGTTCTTC. Residues: CASSPGLAGGSEQFF.

This clonotype has just one count. V is TRBV4-1 and J is TRBJ1-2; 8 positions match TRBD1. Trimming took 2 bases from V and 4 from J; bases not matched to a gene: 9. Germline CDR1 and CDR2: MGHRA and YSYEKL. This CDR3 region has 16 residues. CDR3 in amino acids: CASSQSPGQESYGYTF. The CDR3 DNA reads TGCGCCAGCAGCCAAAGTCCGGGACAGGAGAGCTATGGCTACACCTTC.

This chain connects TRBV4-1 to TRBJ2-7, with 9 bases aligning to TRBD1. The CDR3 covers 17 residues. Germline V gene sequence: CDR1 MGHRA, CDR2 YSYEKL. V dropped 0 bases and J dropped 5; count of bases not matched to a gene: 11. CDR3 DNA: TGCGCCAGCAGCCAAGATAACGCCCGGGACAGGGTGCACGAGCAGTACTTC. It yields the protein CASSQDNARDRVHEQYF.

This chain joins TRBV2 and TRBJ2-5; 10 nucleotides match TRBD1. Germline-derived CDR1 and CDR2 are SNHLY and FYNNEI. V shed 3 bases, J shed 0 bases, and the junction held 1 base outside the gene matches. The CDR3 runs 15 residues. CDR3 DNA sequence: TGTGCCAGCAGTGAGGACAGGGGGTACCAAGAGACCCAGTACTTC. Its translation: CASSEDRGYQETQYF.

This chain connects TRBV7-9 to TRBJ2-1, with unresolved D. Germline V gives CDR1 SEHNR, CDR2 FQNEAQ (reference sequence). V was pared by 2 bases and J by 7 bases, with 6 bases between. The CDR3 is 12 residues long. The CDR3 bases are TGTGCCAGCAGCTTAATGGGGAATGAGCAGTTCTTC. This encodes CASSLMGNEQFF.

Written as DNA, the CDR3 is TGTGCCAGCAGCGTAGGGACAGGGACAACCGGGGAGCTGTTTTTT. This codes for CASSVGTGTTGELFF. J is TRBJ2-2 and V is TRBV9, with TRBD1 identical over 8 bases. This CDR3 comprises 15 residues. Germline lookup yields CDR1 SGDLS and CDR2 YYNGEE. J was trimmed by 5 bases and V by 0 bases; bases with no gene match: 3.